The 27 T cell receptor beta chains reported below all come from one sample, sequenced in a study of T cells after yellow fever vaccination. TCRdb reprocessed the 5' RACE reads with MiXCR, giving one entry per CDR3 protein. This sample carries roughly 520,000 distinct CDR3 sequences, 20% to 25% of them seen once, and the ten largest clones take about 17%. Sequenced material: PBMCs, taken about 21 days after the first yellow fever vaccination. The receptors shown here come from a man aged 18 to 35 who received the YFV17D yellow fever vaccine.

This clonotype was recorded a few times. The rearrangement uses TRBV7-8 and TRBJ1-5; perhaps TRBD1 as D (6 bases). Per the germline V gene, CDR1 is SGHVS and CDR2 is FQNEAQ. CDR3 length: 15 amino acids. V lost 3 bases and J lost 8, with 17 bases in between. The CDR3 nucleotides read TGTGCCAGCAGCTTCTGGGACACAGTGAGGGAGCCCCAGCATTTT. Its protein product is CASSFWDTVREPQHF.

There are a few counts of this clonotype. In nucleotides, the CDR3 is TGTGCCAGCGCTAAACAGGGGAGGATGGGAGGCTACACCTTC. As protein: CASAKQGRMGGYTF. The chain is built from TRBV12-3 or TRBV12-4 and TRBJ1-2; 7 bases fit TRBD1. CDR3 length: 14 residues. With V trimmed by 8 bases and J by 8 bases, 14 bases remained unmatched.

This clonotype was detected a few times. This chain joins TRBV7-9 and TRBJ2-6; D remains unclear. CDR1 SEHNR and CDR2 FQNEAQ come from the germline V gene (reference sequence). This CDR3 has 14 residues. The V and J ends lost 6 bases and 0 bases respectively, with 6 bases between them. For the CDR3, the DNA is TGTGCCAGCAGGGCAAGCTCTGGGGCCAACGTCCTGACTTTC. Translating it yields CASRASSGANVLTF.

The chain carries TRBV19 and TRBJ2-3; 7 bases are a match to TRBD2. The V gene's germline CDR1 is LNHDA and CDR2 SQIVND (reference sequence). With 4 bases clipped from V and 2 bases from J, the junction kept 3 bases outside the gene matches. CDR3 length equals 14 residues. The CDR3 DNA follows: TGTGCCAGTAGTAGTCGGGGGGACACAGATACGCAGTATTTT. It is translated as CASSSRGDTDTQYF.

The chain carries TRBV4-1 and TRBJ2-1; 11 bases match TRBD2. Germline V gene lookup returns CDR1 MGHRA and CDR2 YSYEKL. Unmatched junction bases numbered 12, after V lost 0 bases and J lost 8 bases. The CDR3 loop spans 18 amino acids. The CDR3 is CASSQDRLLAGAGDEQFF. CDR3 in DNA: TGCGCCAGCAGCCAAGATCGGCTACTAGCGGGGGCCGGGGATGAGCAGTTCTTC.

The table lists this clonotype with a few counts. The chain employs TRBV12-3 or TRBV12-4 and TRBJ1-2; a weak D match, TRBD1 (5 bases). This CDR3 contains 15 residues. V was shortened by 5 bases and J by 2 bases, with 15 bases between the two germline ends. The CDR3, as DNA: TGTGCCAGCAGTGGGGGTATAAGATCCAACTATGGCTACACCTTC. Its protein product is CASSGGIRSNYGYTF.

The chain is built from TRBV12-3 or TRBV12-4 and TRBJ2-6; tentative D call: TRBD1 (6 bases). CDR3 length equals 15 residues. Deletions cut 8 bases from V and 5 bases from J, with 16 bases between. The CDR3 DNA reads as TGTGCCAGCGGACGAGACAGGAGTAGGGCCAACGTCCTGACTTTC. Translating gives CASGRDRSRANVLTF.

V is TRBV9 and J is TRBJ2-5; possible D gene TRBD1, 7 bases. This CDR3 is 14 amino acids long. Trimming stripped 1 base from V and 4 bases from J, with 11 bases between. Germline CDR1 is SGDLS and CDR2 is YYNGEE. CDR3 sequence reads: CASSVQGGRETQYF. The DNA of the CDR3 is TGTGCCAGCAGCGTACAGGGGGGTCGAGAGACCCAGTACTTC.

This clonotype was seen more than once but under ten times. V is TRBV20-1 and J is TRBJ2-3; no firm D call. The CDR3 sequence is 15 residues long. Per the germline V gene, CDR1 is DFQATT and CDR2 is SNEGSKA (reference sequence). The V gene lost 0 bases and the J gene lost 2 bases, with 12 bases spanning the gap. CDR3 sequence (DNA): TGCAGTGCTAGAGACCCCGTGGGGTCCACAGATACGCAGTATTTT. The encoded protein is CSARDPVGSTDTQYF.

The CDR3 sequence: CASSPRQGAVTGELFF. Here the CDR3 DNA reads TGCGCCAGCAGCCCTAGACAGGGGGCGGTCACCGGGGAGCTGTTTTTT. V and J are TRBV10-2 and TRBJ2-2; 10 bases fit TRBD1. J was trimmed by 4 bases and V by 6 bases; bases with no gene match: 8. Germline lookup yields CDR1 WSHSY and CDR2 SAAADI. The CDR3 contains 16 residues.

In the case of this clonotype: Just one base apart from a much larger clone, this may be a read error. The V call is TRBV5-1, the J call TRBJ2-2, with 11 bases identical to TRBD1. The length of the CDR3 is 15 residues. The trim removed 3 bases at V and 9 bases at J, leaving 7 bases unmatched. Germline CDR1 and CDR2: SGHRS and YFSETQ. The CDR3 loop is CASSYWTGGDRELFF. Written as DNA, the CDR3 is TGCGCCAGCAGCTACTGGACAGGGGGCGACAGGGAGCTGTTTTTT.

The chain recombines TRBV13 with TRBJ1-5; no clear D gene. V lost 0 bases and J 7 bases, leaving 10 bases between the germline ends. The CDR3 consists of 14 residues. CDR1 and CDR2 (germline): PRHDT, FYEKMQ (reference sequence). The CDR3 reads CASSLGHLPQPQHF. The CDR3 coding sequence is TGTGCCAGCAGCTTAGGGCACCTTCCGCAGCCCCAGCATTTT. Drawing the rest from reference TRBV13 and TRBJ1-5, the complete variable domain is AAGVIQSPRHLIKEKRETATLKCYPIPRHDTVYWYQQGPGQDPQFLISFYEKMQSDKGSIPDRFSAQQFSDYHSELNMSSLELGDSALYFCASSLGHLPQPQHFGDGTRLSIL.

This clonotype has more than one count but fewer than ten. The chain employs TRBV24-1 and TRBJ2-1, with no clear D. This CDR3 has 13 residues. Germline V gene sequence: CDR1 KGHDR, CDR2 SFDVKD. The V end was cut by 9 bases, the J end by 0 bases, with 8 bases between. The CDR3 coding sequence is TGTGCCACCGCTACACCCTCCTACAATGAGCAGTTCTTC. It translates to CATATPSYNEQFF.

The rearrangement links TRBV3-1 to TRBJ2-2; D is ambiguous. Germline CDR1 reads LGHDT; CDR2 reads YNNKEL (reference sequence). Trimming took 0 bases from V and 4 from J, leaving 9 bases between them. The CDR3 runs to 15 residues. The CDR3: CASSQDPKVTGELFF. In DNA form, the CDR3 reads TGTGCCAGCAGCCAAGATCCGAAGGTCACCGGGGAGCTGTTTTTT.

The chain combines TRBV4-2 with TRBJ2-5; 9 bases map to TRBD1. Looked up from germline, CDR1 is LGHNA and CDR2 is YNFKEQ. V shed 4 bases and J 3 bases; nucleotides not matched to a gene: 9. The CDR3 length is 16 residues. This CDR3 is CASSPGEQGAKETQYF. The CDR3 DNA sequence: TGTGCCAGCAGCCCCGGGGAACAGGGGGCGAAAGAGACCCAGTACTTC.

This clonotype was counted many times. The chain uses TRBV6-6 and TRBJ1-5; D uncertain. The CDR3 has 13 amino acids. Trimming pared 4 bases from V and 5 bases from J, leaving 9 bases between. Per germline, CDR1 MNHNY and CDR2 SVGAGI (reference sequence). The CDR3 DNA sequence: TGTGCCAGCAGTTCGGGGTGGGATCAGCCCCAGCATTTT. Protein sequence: CASSSGWDQPQHF.

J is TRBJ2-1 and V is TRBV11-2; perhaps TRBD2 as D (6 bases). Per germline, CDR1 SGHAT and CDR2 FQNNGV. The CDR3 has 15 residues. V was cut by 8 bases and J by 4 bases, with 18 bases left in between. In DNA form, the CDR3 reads TGTGCCAGCCGAAATGGGGACTCCTCTTACAATGAGCAGTTCTTC. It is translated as CASRNGDSSYNEQFF.

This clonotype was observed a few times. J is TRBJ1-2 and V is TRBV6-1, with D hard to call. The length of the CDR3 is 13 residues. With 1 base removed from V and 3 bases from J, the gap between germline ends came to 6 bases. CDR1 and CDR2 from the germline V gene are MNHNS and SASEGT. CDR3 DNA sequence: TGTGCCAGCAGTGAAGTCCCGGACTATGGCTACACCTTC. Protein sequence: CASSEVPDYGYTF.

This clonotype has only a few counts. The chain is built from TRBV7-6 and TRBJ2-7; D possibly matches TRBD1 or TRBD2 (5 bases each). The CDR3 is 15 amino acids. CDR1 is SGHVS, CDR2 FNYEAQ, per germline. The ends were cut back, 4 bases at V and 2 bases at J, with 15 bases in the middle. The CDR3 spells CASSSYSGPTYEQYF. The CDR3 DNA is TGTGCCAGCAGCTCGTACTCGGGGCCTACCTACGAGCAGTACTTC.

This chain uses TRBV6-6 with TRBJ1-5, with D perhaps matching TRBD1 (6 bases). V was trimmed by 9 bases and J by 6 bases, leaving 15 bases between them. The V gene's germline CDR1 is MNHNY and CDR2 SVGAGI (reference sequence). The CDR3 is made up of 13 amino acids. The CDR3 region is CASWWGGGQPQHF. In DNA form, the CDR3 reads TGTGCCAGTTGGTGGGGGGGCGGTCAGCCCCAGCATTTT.

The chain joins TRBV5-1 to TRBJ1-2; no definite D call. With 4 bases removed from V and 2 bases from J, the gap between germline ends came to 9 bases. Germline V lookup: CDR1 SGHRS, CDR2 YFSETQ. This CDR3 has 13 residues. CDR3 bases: TGCGCCAGCAGCGTCATCCTCAACTATGGCTACACCTTC. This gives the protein CASSVILNYGYTF.

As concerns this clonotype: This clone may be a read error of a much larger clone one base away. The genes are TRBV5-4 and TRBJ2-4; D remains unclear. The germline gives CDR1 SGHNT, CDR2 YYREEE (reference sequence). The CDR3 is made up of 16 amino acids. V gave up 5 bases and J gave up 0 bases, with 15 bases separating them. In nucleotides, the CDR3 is TGTGCCAGCAGATTCGGAAGGGCCCTAGCCAAAAACATTCAGTACTTC. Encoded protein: CASRFGRALAKNIQYF.

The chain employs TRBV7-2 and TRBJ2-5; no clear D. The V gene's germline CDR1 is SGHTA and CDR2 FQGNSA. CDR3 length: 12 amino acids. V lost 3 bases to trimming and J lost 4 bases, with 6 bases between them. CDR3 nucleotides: TGTGCCAGCAGCTTGTCAATAGAGACCCAGTACTTC. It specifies CASSLSIETQYF.

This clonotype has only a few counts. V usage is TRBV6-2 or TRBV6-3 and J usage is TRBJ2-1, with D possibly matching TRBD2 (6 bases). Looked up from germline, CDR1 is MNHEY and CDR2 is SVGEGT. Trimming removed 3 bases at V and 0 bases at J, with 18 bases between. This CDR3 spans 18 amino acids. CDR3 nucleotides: TGTGCCAGCAGTTATCCCTCCGTAGCGGCTAACTCCTACAATGAGCAGTTCTTC. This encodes CASSYPSVAANSYNEQFF.

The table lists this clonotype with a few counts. The CDR3 protein is CASSLDLGGGYTF. CDR3 coding DNA: TGTGCCAGCAGCTTAGACCTGGGGGGCGGCTACACCTTC. V gene TRBV11-2 combines with J gene TRBJ1-2, with D perhaps TRBD1 (6 bases). This CDR3 contains 13 residues. Germline loops: CDR1 SGHAT, CDR2 FQNNGV. The V and J ends lost 0 bases and 8 bases respectively, with 10 bases between them. The complete variable domain, with remaining parts taken from reference TRBV11-2 and TRBJ1-2, reads EAGVAQSPRYKIIEKRQSVAFWCNPISGHATLYWYQQILGQGPKLLIQFQNNGVVDDSQLPKDRFSAERLKGVDSTLKIQPAKLEDSAVYLCASSLDLGGGYTFGSGTRLTVV.

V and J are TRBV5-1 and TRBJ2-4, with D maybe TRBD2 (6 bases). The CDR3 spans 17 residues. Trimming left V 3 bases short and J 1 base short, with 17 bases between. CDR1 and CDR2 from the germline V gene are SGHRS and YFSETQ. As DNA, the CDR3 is TGCGCCAGCAGCTCGGGGGAGTGGGAAGGGGCCAAAAACATTCAGTACTTC. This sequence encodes CASSSGEWEGAKNIQYF. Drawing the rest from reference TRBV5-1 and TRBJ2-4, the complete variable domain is KAGVTQTPRYLIKTRGQQVTLSCSPISGHRSVSWYQQTPGQGLQFLFEYFSETQRNKGNFPGRFSGRQFSNSRSEMNVSTLELGDSALYLCASSSGEWEGAKNIQYFGAGTRLSVL.

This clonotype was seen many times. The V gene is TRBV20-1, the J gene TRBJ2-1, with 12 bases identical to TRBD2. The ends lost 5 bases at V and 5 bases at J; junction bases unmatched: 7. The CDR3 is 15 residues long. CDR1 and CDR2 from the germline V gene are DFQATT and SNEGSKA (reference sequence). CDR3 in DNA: TGCAGTGCTCCTCTAGCGGGGGGGCCCAACAATGAGCAGTTCTTC. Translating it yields CSAPLAGGPNNEQFF.